Sequencing of this T cell receptor beta chain was carried out in a study of beta chain features in type 1 diabetes. Expressed TCRB transcripts got sequenced, as all isolated RNA was reverse transcribed. The data were produced by immunoSEQ multiplex PCR, yet TCRdb's version contains in-frame clones alone and is incomplete. The table shows 300,000 to 350,000 clones, with 13% occurring only once. In the case of this clone: Its target is unknown.

Study results and caveats: TCRB CDR3s from Type 1 diabetes patients were moderately but significantly shorter in all four CD4+ subsets.

Germline CDR1 and CDR2: LNHDA and SQIVND (reference sequence). Trimming removed 4 bases at V and 0 bases at J, with 13 bases between. The CDR3 length is 17 residues. Sequenced: naive CD4+ T cells from blood. This TCR was sampled from a woman aged 18 to 35 with type 1 diabetes. This sequence joins TRBV19 and TRBJ2-6, with a tentative D call TRBD1 (5 bases). This CDR3 is CASSTGWRSSGANVLTF. DNA for the CDR3: TGTGCCAGTAGTACAGGGTGGCGGAGCTCTGGGGCCAACGTCCTGACTTTC.